The clone carrying this T cell receptor beta chain was detected a few times. The antigen is not known. The sample belongs to a study of cytomegalovirus exposure and HLA in healthy donors. Looking at the study overall: Assignment to the Caucasian-associated ancestry cluster applied to about 80% of the roughly 410 genotyped donors. Study results and limitations: TCR beta V- and J-gene trimming was later associated with a missense DCLRE1C variant. Among the CMV-associated chains, three were confirmed in vitro as specific for CMV antigens.

This CDR3 is built from 16 residues. Germline CDR1 reads KGHSH; CDR2 reads LQKENI. The junction had 4 bases not matched to a gene; V was cut back by 3 bases and J by 3 bases. It was with 60 Vbeta and 13 Jbeta primers that the PCR ran. Generated by immunoSEQ multiplex PCR, the TCRdb table keeps only in-frame clones and is missing some. Of around 150,000 clones listed, more than 60% were seen once; the top ten hold around 7.7%. This TCR came from a woman aged 40 to 55 in good health and CMV-seropositive. Sample: PBMCs. This sequence joins TRBV18 and TRBJ2-2, with TRBD2 matching 10 bases. CDR3 sequence: CASSPGLAGDTGELFF. The CDR3 DNA sequence: TGTGCCAGCTCACCCGGTCTAGCGGGAGACACCGGGGAGCTGTTTTTT. Full variable domain (rest looked up from reference TRBV18 and TRBJ2-2): NAGVMQNPRHLVRRRGQEARLRCSPMKGHSHVYWYRQLPEEGLKFMVYLQKENIIDESGMPKERFSAEFPKEGPSILRIQQVVRGDSAAYFCASSPGLAGDTGELFFGEGSRLTVL.